Shown below are 7 T cell receptor beta chains from a single sample sequenced in a study of T cells in Graves' hyperthyroidism and ophthalmopathy. RNA transcripts yielded amplified TCR beta CDR3 regions. When the TCR CDR3 underwent first-round RT-PCR, the HTBI primer set was used. TCRdb processed the multiplex PCR reads anew with MiXCR; each CDR3 protein has one entry. This sample yields approximately 600,000 distinct CDR3 sequences, of which about 16% are seen a single time; about 3.8% belongs to the top ten. Source material: blood. The receptors shown here come from a young woman with Graves' hyperthyroidism.

V usage is TRBV20-1 and J usage is TRBJ2-1; 13 bases align to TRBD2. V lost 5 bases to trimming and J lost 4 bases; unmatched junction nucleotides: 2. This CDR3 has 14 residues. CDR1 and CDR2 from the germline V gene are DFQATT and SNEGSKA (reference sequence). CDR3 amino acids: CSAEGLAGYNEQFF. The CDR3 nucleotides are TGCAGTGCTGAGGGACTAGCGGGATACAATGAGCAGTTCTTC.

This clonotype was counted a few times. The chain joins TRBV12-5 to TRBJ2-4; D is uncertain. The germline V gene encodes CDR1 LGHNT and CDR2 FRNRAP. This CDR3 comprises 17 residues. The germline V and J ends were trimmed by 3 bases and 5 bases, with 20 bases remaining between them. The CDR3 loop reads CASGFFRFWVEENIQYF. The CDR3 nucleotides are TGTGCTAGTGGTTTCTTTCGATTTTGGGTCGAGGAAAACATTCAGTACTTC. The full variable domain, rest sourced from reference TRBV12-5 and TRBJ2-4, is DARVTQTPRHKVTEMGQEVTMRCQPILGHNTVFWYRQTMMQGLELLAYFRNRAPLDDSGMPKDRFSAEMPDATLATLKIQPSEPRDSAVYFCASGFFRFWVEENIQYFGAGTRLSVL.

This clonotype has only a few counts. The chain couples TRBV27 to TRBJ1-2, with 9 bases aligning to TRBD1. V trimming: 5 bases; J trimming: 1 base; junction bases outside the gene matches: 5. This CDR3 region has 15 residues. Germline-derived CDR1 and CDR2 are MNHEY and SMNVEV (reference sequence). The CDR3 reads CASSRTGAYNYGYTF. DNA for the CDR3: TGTGCCAGCAGTCGGACAGGGGCTTATAACTATGGCTACACCTTC.

This rearrangement joins TRBV14 to TRBJ1-3; 8 bases agree with TRBD1. Looked up from germline, CDR1 is SGHDN and CDR2 is FVKESK. J lost 11 bases, V lost 3 bases, and 6 bases had no gene match. The CDR3 extends over 13 amino acids. The CDR3 loop is CASSQDRTGPIYF. CDR3 in DNA: TGTGCCAGCAGCCAGGATCGGACAGGGCCCATATATTTT.

This clonotype was recorded once. One junction end disagrees with the germline gene, perhaps due to a read error. CDR3 bases: TGTGCCAGCAGCTTAGGAGCTGACAGGGACCTCTACGAGCAGTGCTTC. The encoded protein is CASSLGADRDLYEQCF. The V call is TRBV7-2, the J call TRBJ2-7; 7 bases fit TRBD1. The CDR3 is 16 amino acids. Germline V lookup: CDR1 SGHTA, CDR2 FQGNSA.

V gene TRBV24-1 combines with J gene TRBJ1-1; TRBD1 aligns across 8 bases. The V and J ends lost 6 bases and 7 bases, in that order; junction bases with no gene match: 6. CDR3 length equals 13 residues. Germline V lookup: CDR1 KGHDR, CDR2 SFDVKD. This chain's CDR3 is CATSPGQGGEAFF. DNA of the CDR3: TGTGCCACCAGTCCCGGACAGGGTGGTGAAGCTTTCTTT.

The J gene is TRBJ2-5, the V gene TRBV20-1; D is undetermined. Germline V lookup: CDR1 DFQATT, CDR2 SNEGSKA (reference sequence). Trimming took 4 bases from V and 1 from J, leaving 16 bases between them. The CDR3 extends over 15 amino acids. The CDR3, as DNA: TGCAGTGCTATTTCCTTTAAAATCAGCCAAGAGACCCAGTACTTC. Its translation: CSAISFKISQETQYF.